This T cell receptor beta chain was documented in a study of beta chain features in type 1 diabetes. Regarding the study as a whole: Shortening of TCRB CDR3s, moderate but significant, appeared in all four CD4+ subsets of Type 1 diabetes patients.

Germline CDR1 reads MNHNS; CDR2 reads SASEGT. This CDR3 contains 12 residues. V was pared by 5 bases and J by 9 bases, with 11 bases between. TCRB transcripts that were expressed got sequenced, as all of the isolated RNA had been reverse transcribed. Here immunoSEQ multiplex PCR was the method, and the copy in TCRdb shows in-frame clones only, minus some. The data hold some 700,000 clones, with roughly 13% observed a single time. Turning to this clone: Its matching antigen is unknown.

This sequence joins TRBV6-1 and TRBJ2-1; D gene ambiguous. This TCR was recovered from a man between 18 and 29 years old with type 1 diabetes. The specimen sequenced was naive CD4+ T cells from blood. CDR3 DNA: TGTGCCAGCAGTTCCGACCGATCTGAGCAGTTCTTC. Translated: CASSSDRSEQFF.